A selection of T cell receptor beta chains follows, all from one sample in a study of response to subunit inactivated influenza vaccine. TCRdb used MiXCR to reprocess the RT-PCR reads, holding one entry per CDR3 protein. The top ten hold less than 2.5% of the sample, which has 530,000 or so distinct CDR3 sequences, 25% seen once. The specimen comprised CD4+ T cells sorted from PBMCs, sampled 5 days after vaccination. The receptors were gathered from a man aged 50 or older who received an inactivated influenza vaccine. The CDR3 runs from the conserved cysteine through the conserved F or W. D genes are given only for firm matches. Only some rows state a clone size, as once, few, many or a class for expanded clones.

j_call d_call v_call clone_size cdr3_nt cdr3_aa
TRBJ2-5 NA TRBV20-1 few TGCAGTGCTCAGGGACGGACTTGGTACCAAGAGACCCAGTACTTC CSAQGRTWYQETQYF
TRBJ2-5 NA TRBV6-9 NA TGTGCCAGCAGCACAGGGCCCTCGCAAGAGACCCAGTACTTC CASSTGPSQETQYF
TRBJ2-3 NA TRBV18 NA TGTGCCAGCGCAATATACGACAGTACGCAGTATTTT CASAIYDSTQYF
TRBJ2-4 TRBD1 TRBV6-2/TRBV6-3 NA TGTGCCAGCAGTTACTCCCGACAGGGGATTGCCAAAAACATTCAGTACTTC CASSYSRQGIAKNIQYF
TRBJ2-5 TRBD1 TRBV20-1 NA TGCAGTGCTAGTAGGATCGGGACAGGGGCCCGAGAGACCCAGTACTTC CSASRIGTGARETQYF
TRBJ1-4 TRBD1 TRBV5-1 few TGCGCCAGCAGCCCACCGGGACAGGGAGAGGAAAAACTGTTTTTT CASSPPGQGEEKLFF
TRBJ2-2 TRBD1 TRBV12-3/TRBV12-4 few TGTGCCAGCAGTCCCGGGACAGTTAACACCGGGGAGCTGTTTTTT CASSPGTVNTGELFF
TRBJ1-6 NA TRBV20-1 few TGCAGTGCTAGAGATTTTAGGGGGAACTATAATTCACCCCTCCACTTT CSARDFRGNYNSPLHF
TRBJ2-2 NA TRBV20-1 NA TGCAGTGCTAGAGATAGTAGCAACACCGGGGAGCTGTTTTTT CSARDSSNTGELFF
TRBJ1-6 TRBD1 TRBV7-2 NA TGTGCCAGCAGCTTGGCAGGGCAGGGGGCAGGCCACTTT CASSLAGQGAGHF
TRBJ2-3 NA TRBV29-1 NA TGCAGCGCTTCCCCGTCGGATACGCAGTATTTT CSASPSDTQYF
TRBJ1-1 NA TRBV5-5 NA TGTGCCAGCAGCAACACAGAGAACACTGAAGCTTTCTTT CASSNTENTEAFF
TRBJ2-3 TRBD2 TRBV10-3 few TGTGCCATCAGTGACAAACTAGCGGGAGAGACAGATACGCAGTATTTT CAISDKLAGETDTQYF
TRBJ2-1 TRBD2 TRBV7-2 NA TGTGCCAGCAGCTCGCTAGTTAGCGGGGGGGCGAATGAGCAGTTCTTC CASSSLVSGGANEQFF
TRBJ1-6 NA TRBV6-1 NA TGTGCCAGCAGTGAACGTCCCTTATGGAATTCACCCCTCCACTTT CASSERPLWNSPLHF
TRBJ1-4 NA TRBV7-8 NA TGTGCCAGCAGCTTAATGAGACGGTCGGGCGAAAAACTGTTTTTT CASSLMRRSGEKLFF
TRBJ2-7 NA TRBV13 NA TGTGCCAGCAGCTTACGGGACCTGGACTACGAGCAGTACTTC CASSLRDLDYEQYF
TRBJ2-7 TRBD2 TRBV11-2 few TGTGCCAGCAGCTCACTAAAAGCGGGGTCTTCGAGGGAGCAGTACTTC CASSSLKAGSSREQYF
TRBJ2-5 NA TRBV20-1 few TGCAGTGCTAGAGTCCGCCAAGAGACCCAGTACTTC CSARVRQETQYF
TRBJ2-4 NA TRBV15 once TGTGCCACCAGCAGAGATAGGGGCACCATTCAGTACTTC CATSRDRGTIQYF
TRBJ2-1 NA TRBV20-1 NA TGCAGTGCTAGAGATCCCCCTCGGTCCTACAATGAGCAGTTCTTC CSARDPPRSYNEQFF
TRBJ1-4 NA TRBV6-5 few TGTGCCAGCAGTTTATTCTTCGACAGGAGTAATGAAAAACTGTTTTTT CASSLFFDRSNEKLFF
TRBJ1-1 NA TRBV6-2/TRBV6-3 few TGTGCCAGCAGTACAATCGGCGCTGAAGCTTTCTTT CASSTIGAEAFF